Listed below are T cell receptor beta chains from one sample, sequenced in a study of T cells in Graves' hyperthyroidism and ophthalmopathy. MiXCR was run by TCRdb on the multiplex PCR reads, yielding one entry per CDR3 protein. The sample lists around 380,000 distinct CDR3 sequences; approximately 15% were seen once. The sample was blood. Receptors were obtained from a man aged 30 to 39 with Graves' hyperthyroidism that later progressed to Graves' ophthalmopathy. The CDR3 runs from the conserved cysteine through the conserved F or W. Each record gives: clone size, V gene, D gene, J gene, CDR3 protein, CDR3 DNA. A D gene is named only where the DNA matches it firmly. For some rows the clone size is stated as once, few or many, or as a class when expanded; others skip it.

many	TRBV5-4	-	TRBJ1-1	CASSLESGRMGTEAFF	TGTGCCAGCAGCTTGGAGTCAGGGAGGATGGGCACTGAAGCTTTCTTT
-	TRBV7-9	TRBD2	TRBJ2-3	CASSHPGGGPDTQYF	TGTGCCAGCAGCCACCCCGGGGGGGGTCCAGATACGCAGTATTTT
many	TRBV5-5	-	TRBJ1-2	CASSSLPPNRGYGYTF	TGTGCCAGCAGCTCGCTACCCCCGAACCGAGGCTATGGCTACACCTTC
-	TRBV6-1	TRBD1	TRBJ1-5	CASSEIWVTGAGQPQHF	TGTGCCAGCAGTGAAATCTGGGTAACAGGGGCAGGTCAGCCCCAGCATTTT
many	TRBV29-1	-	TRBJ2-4	CSVEEGRGIQYF	TGCAGCGTTGAAGAAGGGAGAGGCATTCAGTACTTC
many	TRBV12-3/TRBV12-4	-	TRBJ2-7	CASTTDVYEQYF	TGTGCCAGCACCACGGACGTCTACGAGCAGTACTTC
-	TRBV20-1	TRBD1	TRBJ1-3	CSGASGQGTGNTIYF	TGCAGTGGCGCTTCGGGACAGGGGACCGGAAACACCATATATTTT
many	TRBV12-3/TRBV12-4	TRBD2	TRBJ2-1	CASRSGDVYNEQFF	TGTGCCAGCAGGAGCGGGGATGTCTACAATGAGCAGTTCTTC
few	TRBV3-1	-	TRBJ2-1	CASSQADYLNNEQFF	TGTGCCAGCAGCCAAGCCGACTATCTAAACAATGAGCAGTTCTTC
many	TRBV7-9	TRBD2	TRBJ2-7	CASSLAPLGGGYEQYF	TGTGCCAGCAGCTTAGCGCCCTTGGGGGGGGGCTACGAGCAGTACTTC
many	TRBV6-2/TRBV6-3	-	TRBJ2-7	CASSRPRESYEQYF	TGTGCCAGCAGTCGACCTCGGGAGTCCTACGAGCAGTACTTC
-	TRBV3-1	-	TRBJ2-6	CASSQFDGANVLTF	TGTGCCAGCAGCCAATTCGATGGGGCCAACGTCCTGACTTTC
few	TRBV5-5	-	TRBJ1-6	CASSLGGGLPLHF	TGTGCCAGCAGCTTGGGAGGGGGATTACCCCTCCACTTT
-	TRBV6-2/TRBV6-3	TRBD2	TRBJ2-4	CASRFGTSGAGKNIQYF	TGTGCCAGTAGGTTTGGGACTAGCGGAGCAGGAAAAAACATTCAGTACTTC
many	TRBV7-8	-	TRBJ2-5	CASSFRDFGETQYF	TGTGCCAGCAGCTTCCGGGACTTTGGGGAGACCCAGTACTTC
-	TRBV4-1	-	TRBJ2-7	CASSQVARHPYEQYF	TGCGCCAGCAGCCAAGTGGCACGGCACCCCTACGAGCAGTACTTC
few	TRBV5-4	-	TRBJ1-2	CASSFPLGGNHYGYTF	TGTGCCAGCAGCTTTCCTTTGGGGGGGAACCACTATGGCTACACCTTC
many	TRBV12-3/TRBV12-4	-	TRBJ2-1	CASSLIQGQFF	TGTGCCAGCAGTTTAATCCAGGGCCAGTTCTTC
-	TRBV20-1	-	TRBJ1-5	CSAPDRTGQPQHF	TGCAGTGCTCCCGACAGGACGGGTCAGCCCCAGCATTTT
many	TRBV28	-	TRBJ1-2	CASSSSFGYTF	TGTGCCAGCAGTTCCTCCTTTGGCTACACCTTC
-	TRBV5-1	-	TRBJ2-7	CVSSPDVSSYEQYF	TGCGTCAGCAGCCCGGACGTGAGCTCCTACGAGCAGTACTTC
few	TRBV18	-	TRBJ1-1	CASSPGRGEGTEAFF	TGTGCCAGCTCACCGGGAAGGGGAGAGGGCACTGAAGCTTTCTTT
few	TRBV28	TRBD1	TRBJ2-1	CASRTPGQGGLDEQFF	TGTGCCAGCAGAACTCCGGGACAGGGGGGATTGGATGAGCAGTTCTTC
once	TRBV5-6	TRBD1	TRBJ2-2	CASSPLDRVGGELFF	TGTGCCAGCAGCCCTTTGGACAGGGTGGGCGGGGAGCTGTTTTTT
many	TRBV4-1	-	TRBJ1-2	CASSQSGQSGYTF	TGCGCCAGCAGCCAATCGGGACAATCTGGCTACACCTTC
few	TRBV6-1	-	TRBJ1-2	CASSPEGHPNYGYTF	TGTGCCAGCAGCCCTGAGGGCCACCCTAACTATGGCTACACCTTC
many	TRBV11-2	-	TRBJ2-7	CASSSLWVHHFYEQYF	TGTGCCAGCAGCTCCCTATGGGTGCACCACTTCTACGAGCAGTACTTC
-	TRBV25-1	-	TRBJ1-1	CASRVAGESTEAFF	TGTGCCAGTCGTGTGGCAGGGGAGAGCACTGAAGCTTTCTTT
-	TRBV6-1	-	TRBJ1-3	CASSARDISGNTIYF	TGTGCCAGCAGTGCCCGGGACATCTCTGGAAACACCATATATTTT
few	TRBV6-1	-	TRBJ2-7	CASRTNRVPYEQYF	TGTGCCAGCAGAACTAACAGGGTCCCCTACGAGCAGTACTTC
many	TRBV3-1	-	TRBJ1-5	CASSQGSLFEAQHF	TGTGCCAGCAGCCAAGGATCCCTATTTGAAGCCCAGCATTTT